The 19 T cell receptor beta chains below were found in one sample sequenced in a study of T cell repertoires in cytomegalovirus infection. TCRdb ran MiXCR on the reads and lists one entry per CDR3 protein. The table has about 500,000 distinct CDR3 sequences, around 30% seen once. For these receptors, no antigen is known. Specimen: cultured PBMCs, collected from culture after CMV antigen stimulation. These receptors came from a human donor in good health (CMV status not recorded). Some clones in this sample may be carry-over from other donors' samples.

The chain links TRBV6-8 to TRBJ1-1; no reliable D call. V was clipped by 2 bases and J by 1 base, with 5 bases between them. CDR1 and CDR2 from the germline V gene are MNHGY and SAAAGT. The CDR3 contains 13 residues. The CDR3 protein is CASSYNPNTEAFF. The CDR3 DNA reads TGTGCCAGCAGTTACAACCCGAACACTGAAGCTTTCTTT.

This clonotype showed up just a few times. This sequence joins TRBV30 and TRBJ2-3, with unresolved D. The germline gives CDR1 GTSNPN, CDR2 SVGIG (reference sequence). The CDR3 loop spans 12 amino acids. V was shortened by 1 base and J by 7 bases, with 9 bases between the two germline ends. CDR3 coding DNA: TGTGCCTGGAGTGCCCTGGGGAATACGCAGTATTTT. Translated: CAWSALGNTQYF.

This chain connects TRBV7-8 to TRBJ1-2; D possibly corresponds to TRBD1 (5 bases). This CDR3 spans 13 amino acids. Deletions cut 0 bases from V and 7 bases from J, with 9 bases between. Per the germline V gene, CDR1 is SGHVS and CDR2 is FQNEAQ. The chain's CDR3 is CASSLAPQGGYTF. CDR3 nucleotides: TGTGCCAGCAGCTTAGCCCCCCAGGGTGGCTACACCTTC.

In its sample, this clonotype was seen a few times. The chain recombines TRBV6-2 or TRBV6-3 with TRBJ2-6; 9 nucleotides align to TRBD1. CDR3 length: 16 residues. From germline, CDR1 is MNHEY and CDR2 SVGEGT. Trimming cost V 7 bases and J 0 bases; bases outside gene matches: 4. The CDR3 region is CASTDRGSSGANVLTF. The CDR3 DNA reads as TGTGCCAGCACTGACAGGGGGAGCTCTGGGGCCAACGTCCTGACTTTC.

CDR3 loop: CASRRTVNQPQHF. Here the CDR3 DNA reads TGTGCCAGCAGGCGGACGGTTAATCAGCCCCAGCATTTT. The chain carries TRBV28 and TRBJ1-5; D not resolved. CDR1 MDHEN and CDR2 SYDVKM come from the germline V gene. The CDR3 covers 13 residues. Trimming cost V 6 bases and J 4 bases, with 10 bases left between them. The complete variable domain, with remaining parts taken from reference TRBV28 and TRBJ1-5, reads DVKVTQSSRYLVKRTGEKVFLECVQDMDHENMFWYRQDPGLGLRLIYFSYDVKMKEKGDIPEGYSVSREKKERFSLILESASTNQTSMYLCASRRTVNQPQHFGDGTRLSIL.

The chain employs TRBV20-1 and TRBJ1-4, with D perhaps matching TRBD1 (5 bases). Between the trimmed V and J ends, which lost 5 bases and 0 bases, there was a span of 10 bases. The CDR3 is 14 amino acids. Per germline, CDR1 DFQATT and CDR2 SNEGSKA (reference sequence). CDR3 protein: CSAGGRTTNEKLFF. The CDR3 DNA follows: TGCAGTGCTGGGGGACGGACAACTAATGAAAAACTGTTTTTT.

The chain employs TRBV10-3 and TRBJ2-3; D may match TRBD1 or TRBD2 (6 bases each). This CDR3 is 17 amino acids long. In germline, CDR1 is ENHRY, CDR2 SYGVKD. V gave up 3 bases and J gave up 1 base, with 17 bases separating them. For the CDR3, the DNA is TGTGCCATCAGTGACGCCTCTAGGGGGGCGGGCACAGATACGCAGTATTTT. It specifies CAISDASRGAGTDTQYF.

This chain uses TRBV4-1 with TRBJ2-3; 7 bases agree with TRBD1. The CDR3 has 18 residues. V was clipped by 2 bases and J by 3 bases; unmatched bases: 14. The germline CDR1 and CDR2 sequences are MGHRA and YSYEKL. The CDR3 sequence: CASSQPPTGTMWTDTQYF. CDR3 sequence (DNA): TGCGCCAGCAGCCAACCCCCGACAGGGACCATGTGGACAGATACGCAGTATTTT.

Written as DNA, the CDR3 is TGTGCCAGCAGCTCGGGACAGACGGACTATGGCTACACCTTC. Translation gives CASSSGQTDYGYTF. The V and J genes are TRBV11-3 and TRBJ1-2, with 7 bases that match TRBD1. The junction had 5 bases not matched to a gene; V was cut back by 4 bases and J by 3 bases. The germline V gene encodes CDR1 SGHNT and CDR2 YENEEA. This CDR3 has 14 amino acids.

The chain links TRBV12-3 or TRBV12-4 to TRBJ2-1; a weak D match, TRBD2 (6 bases). This CDR3 has 14 residues. V was clipped by 6 bases and J by 3 bases, with 12 bases between them. Here the CDR3 reads CASSPRDLYNEQFF. Here the CDR3 DNA reads TGTGCCAGCAGCCCGCGGGACCTCTACAATGAGCAGTTCTTC.

The gene calls are TRBV11-2 and TRBJ2-3; the match to TRBD2 covers 15 bases. The length of the CDR3 is 16 residues. V lost 7 bases and J lost 5; bases outside the gene matches: 7. Germline CDR1 and CDR2: SGHAT and FQNNGV. The chain's CDR3 is CASTTRTSGREDTQYF. The CDR3 region has the DNA TGTGCCAGCACCACTAGGACTAGCGGGAGGGAAGATACGCAGTATTTT.

This clonotype was seen more than once but under ten times. The chain combines TRBV6-2 or TRBV6-3 with TRBJ2-1, with 8 positions matching TRBD2. With 6 bases clipped from V and 3 bases from J, the junction kept 7 bases outside the gene matches. The CDR3 extends over 15 amino acids. CDR1 and CDR2 (germline): MNHEY, SVGEGT. The CDR3 loop reads CASSRREGGYNEQFF. The CDR3 coding sequence is TGTGCCAGCAGCCGACGGGAGGGCGGCTACAATGAGCAGTTCTTC.

This sequence joins TRBV29-1 and TRBJ2-1; 10 bases are a match to TRBD2. Per the germline V gene, CDR1 is SQVTM and CDR2 is ANQGSEA. The CDR3 is made up of 15 amino acids. V trimming: 6 bases; J trimming: 5 bases; junction bases outside the gene matches: 10. The CDR3 DNA reads as TGCAGCGTCAACTTCCTAGCGGGAGCCCACAATGAGCAGTTCTTC. Encoded protein: CSVNFLAGAHNEQFF.

The gene calls are TRBV10-3 and TRBJ1-2, with D perhaps TRBD1 (5 bases). The CDR3 has 15 amino acids. V lost 0 bases to trimming and J lost 5 bases, with 13 bases between them. In germline, CDR1 is ENHRY, CDR2 SYGVKD. CDR3 in amino acids: CAISESPGSGYGYTF. The CDR3 DNA reads TGTGCCATCAGTGAGTCGCCAGGGAGCGGGTATGGCTACACCTTC.

This clonotype was counted only a few times. This chain links TRBV28 with TRBJ1-1, with D perhaps matching TRBD1 (6 bases). The CDR3 has 16 amino acids. V lost 8 bases, J lost 1 base, and 20 bases lay in between. Germline CDR1 and CDR2: MDHEN and SYDVKM. CDR3 sequence (DNA): TGTGCCAGCGGGGGGGCTGACGGCCAGCGGAACACTGAAGCTTTCTTT. Its translation: CASGGADGQRNTEAFF.

Only one count was recorded for this clonotype. The V call is TRBV6-2 or TRBV6-3, the J call TRBJ1-1, with D uncertain. V was pared by 6 bases and J by 8 bases, with 19 bases between. The CDR3 is 14 residues long. Germline values: CDR1 MNHEY, CDR2 SVGEGT. The CDR3 reads CASSPWGRAAEAFF. CDR3 DNA: TGTGCCAGCAGCCCCTGGGGAAGAGCGGCCGAAGCTTTCTTT.

The rearrangement uses TRBV29-1 and TRBJ2-3; D is undetermined. This CDR3 region has 10 residues. The V end lost 4 bases, the J end lost 5 bases, and 4 bases lay between the germline ends. CDR1 SQVTM and CDR2 ANQGSEA come from the germline V gene. The CDR3 loop reads CSVGEDTQYF. The CDR3 region has the DNA TGCAGCGTTGGGGAAGATACGCAGTATTTT.

This clonotype has more than one count but fewer than ten. This rearrangement joins TRBV7-8 to TRBJ2-1, with TRBD2 matching 8 bases. The CDR3 totals 15 residues. V trimming: 0 bases; J trimming: 8 bases; junction bases outside the gene matches: 6. Germline V lookup: CDR1 SGHVS, CDR2 FQNEAQ. CDR3 nucleotide sequence: TGTGCCAGCAGCTTAGCTTTGGTAGCGGGATATGAGCAGTTCTTC. It yields the protein CASSLALVAGYEQFF.

This clonotype was seen a handful of times. The CDR3 protein is CASIPGGDSPLHF. CDR3 in DNA: TGTGCCAGCATCCCGGGAGGGGACTCACCCCTCCACTTT. This rearrangement joins TRBV28 to TRBJ1-6; tentatively, D is TRBD1 (5 bases). V shed 7 bases and J shed 10 bases, with 14 bases lying between them. Germline V gene sequence: CDR1 MDHEN, CDR2 SYDVKM. The CDR3 runs 13 residues.